The 27 T cell receptor beta chains below come from one sample, sequenced in a study of shared clonotypes between healthy human individuals. The method was immunoSEQ multiplex PCR; TCRdb's version includes in-frame clones alone and lacks a portion of them. Of a few million clones in the sample, approximately 92% are singletons; the top ten hold over 0.12%. Source material: naive CD4+ T cells sorted from blood. This sample's subset: CD45RA+ positively selected. All receptors come from a man between 18 and 29 years old in good health.

This clone occurred once. The rearrangement links TRBV30 to TRBJ2-7, with 13 nucleotides matching TRBD2. CDR1 and CDR2 from the germline V gene are GTSNPN and SVGIG (reference sequence). The CDR3 is made up of 16 amino acids. V lost 2 bases, J lost 6 bases, and 10 bases stayed unmatched. CDR3 protein: CAWSPSRTSGRSEQYF. The CDR3 DNA is TGTGCCTGGAGTCCCAGTCGGACTAGCGGGAGAAGCGAGCAGTACTTC.

V gene TRBV27 combines with J gene TRBJ2-7, with a weak D call TRBD1 (6 bases). The germline V gene has CDR1 MNHEY and CDR2 SMNVEV (reference sequence). This CDR3 is 14 amino acids long. Trimming cost V 3 bases and J 2 bases, with 11 bases left between them. The CDR3 nucleotides are TGTGCCAGCAGTTTGAACAGGGCCGCCTACGAGCAGTACTTC. The encoded protein is CASSLNRAAYEQYF.

V and J are TRBV7-2 and TRBJ2-7, with TRBD2 as a possible D gene (6 bases). Per the germline V gene, CDR1 is SGHTA and CDR2 is FQGNSA. The CDR3 is 15 residues long. Trimming shortened V by 2 bases and J by 1 base, and 12 bases separated the two germline ends. The CDR3 bases are TGTGCCAGCAGCTTATCTAGGACTAATTCCTACGAGCAGTACTTC. The encoded protein is CASSLSRTNSYEQYF.

V is TRBV6-4 and J is TRBJ1-5; a possible D gene is TRBD1 (6 bases). Germline V CDR1 and CDR2: MRHNA, SNTAGT. Trimming took off 4 bases at V and 0 bases at J, with 16 bases between the two ends. The CDR3 is 17 amino acids. The CDR3 here is CASSAKDRTDSNQPQHF. CDR3 bases: TGTGCCAGCAGTGCCAAAGACCGGACAGATAGCAATCAGCCCCAGCATTTT.

The CDR3 DNA follows: TGCGCCAGCAGCCAAGATACGGCAGTCGGCCAGCCCCAGCATTTT. Amino acids: CASSQDTAVGQPQHF. This rearrangement joins TRBV4-1 to TRBJ1-5; unclear D gene. Trimming left V 0 bases short and J 7 bases short, with 13 bases between. Germline V gene sequence: CDR1 MGHRA, CDR2 YSYEKL. The CDR3 has 15 amino acids.

The chain carries TRBV6-6 and TRBJ1-5; TRBD1 matches at 7 bases. Germline V gene sequence: CDR1 MNHNY, CDR2 SVGAGI (reference sequence). The CDR3 length is 13 residues. The trim removed 6 bases at V and 4 bases at J, leaving 3 bases unmatched. As DNA, the CDR3 is TGTGCCAGCAGAACAGGGGTTAATCAGCCCCAGCATTTT. Residues: CASRTGVNQPQHF.

V is TRBV6-6 and J is TRBJ1-2; D ambiguous. Germline CDR1 and CDR2: MNHNY and SVGAGI (reference sequence). Trimming stripped 0 bases from V and 7 bases from J, with 9 bases between. This CDR3 contains 13 residues. In nucleotides, the CDR3 is TGTGCCAGCAGTTACTCAGGAGTGAGTGGCTACACCTTC. It specifies CASSYSGVSGYTF.

The chain couples TRBV7-9 to TRBJ2-1; 12 positions match TRBD2. The CDR3 covers 15 residues. V lost 6 bases and J lost 3; bases outside the gene matches: 3. Germline CDR1 is SEHNR and CDR2 is FQNEAQ (reference sequence). This chain's CDR3 is CASRSGLAGYNEQFF. The CDR3 DNA reads TGTGCCAGCAGATCGGGACTAGCGGGCTACAATGAGCAGTTCTTC.

The gene calls are TRBV1 and TRBJ2-7; TRBD2, the D gene given by the table, was not confirmed from the DNA. TRBV1 corresponds to a pseudogene. The CDR3 is 17 amino acids. The CDR3 here is CTTPASGGLPSSYEQYF. The DNA for the CDR3 is TGCACCACCCCCGCTAGCGGGGGTCTACCCAGTTCCTACGAGCAGTACTTC.

The rearrangement joins TRBV5-5 to TRBJ2-7; D gene uncertain. Trimming removed 4 bases at V and 0 bases at J, with 11 bases between. The CDR3 consists of 14 residues. From germline, CDR1 is SGHKS and CDR2 YYEKEE (reference sequence). The CDR3 DNA reads as TGTGCCAGCAGCCCAGACGATCTCTCCTACGAGCAGTACTTC. The encoded protein is CASSPDDLSYEQYF.

The chain uses TRBV7-9 and TRBJ1-6; unclear D gene. The CDR3 consists of 12 residues. Looked up from germline, CDR1 is SEHNR and CDR2 is FQNEAQ (reference sequence). V lost 1 base, J lost 15 bases, and 10 bases lay in between. CDR3 coding DNA: TGTGCCAGCAGCTTAGAGGGCCAGGTCCTCCACTTT. Translating it yields CASSLEGQVLHF.

J is TRBJ2-1 and V is TRBV9; perhaps D is TRBD1 or TRBD2 (5 bases each). Trimming took 4 bases from V and 0 from J, leaving 11 bases between them. The germline gives CDR1 SGDLS, CDR2 YYNGEE. The CDR3 consists of 15 residues. CDR3 bases: TGTGCCAGCAGCCCCGTGGGGGTCTCCTACAATGAGCAGTTCTTC. This encodes CASSPVGVSYNEQFF.

The V gene is TRBV18, the J gene TRBJ2-5; D remains ambiguous. The tail of the sequence fits TRBJ2-7 better, so the J call may be wrong. CDR3 length equals 14 residues. From germline, CDR1 is KGHSH and CDR2 LQKENI. CDR3 sequence reads: CASSPPTGLSEQYF. DNA of the CDR3: TGTGCCAGCTCACCACCGACCGGCCTCTCCGAGCAGTACTTC.

The J gene is TRBJ2-7, the V gene TRBV7-8; no firm D call. Deletions cut 0 bases from V and 2 bases from J, with 11 bases between. Looked up from germline, CDR1 is SGHVS and CDR2 is FQNEAQ. CDR3 size: 15 residues. In nucleotides, the CDR3 is TGTGCCAGCAGCTTAGCGTCGGACGGTCCCTACGAGCAGTACTTC. The encoded protein is CASSLASDGPYEQYF.

The rearrangement links TRBV6-5 to TRBJ2-1; 9 bases are a match to TRBD1. Losses at the gene ends were 2 bases for V and 5 bases for J; bases not matched to a gene: 4. Per the germline V gene, CDR1 is MNHEY and CDR2 is SVGAGI. This CDR3 has 15 residues. The CDR3 DNA reads TGTGCCAGCAGTTACGTCGGGACAGGGAACAATGAGCAGTTCTTC. It translates to CASSYVGTGNNEQFF.

The rearrangement uses TRBV28 and TRBJ2-5, with 10 bases matching TRBD1. Germline CDR1 is MDHEN and CDR2 is SYDVKM. Germline trimming cut 6 bases from V and 4 bases from J; bases unmatched to any gene: 5. This CDR3 is built from 14 residues. The CDR3 nucleotides read TGTGCCAGCAGCGACAGGGGGCGGGGAGAGACCCAGTACTTC. This sequence encodes CASSDRGRGETQYF.

This clone has a single count. The J gene is TRBJ2-2, the V gene TRBV7-2, with D uncertain. V was shortened by 3 bases and J by 0 bases, with 14 bases between the two germline ends. Germline lookup yields CDR1 SGHTA and CDR2 FQGNSA. The CDR3 has 17 residues. CDR3: CASSFRTGYSNTGELFF. The CDR3 nucleotides read TGTGCCAGCAGCTTTCGGACCGGATATTCGAACACCGGGGAGCTGTTTTTT.

The chain joins TRBV4-1 to TRBJ2-3, with D unresolved. V lost 1 base, J lost 2 bases, and 10 bases lay in between. The CDR3 spans 15 residues. The germline V gene has CDR1 MGHRA and CDR2 YSYEKL. The CDR3 protein is CASSQGQVPTDTQYF. As DNA, the CDR3 is TGCGCCAGCAGCCAAGGGCAGGTACCCACAGATACGCAGTATTTT.

V gene TRBV6-1 combines with J gene TRBJ1-4; 8 nucleotides match TRBD1. Germline trimming cut 3 bases from V and 1 base from J; bases unmatched to any gene: 7. This CDR3 is 17 amino acids long. CDR1 is MNHNS, CDR2 SASEGT, per germline. For the CDR3, the DNA is TGTGCCAGCAGTGATTACTCAGGGGGCAGAACTAATGAAAAACTGTTTTTT. Its protein is CASSDYSGGRTNEKLFF.

In DNA form, the CDR3 reads TGCGCCAGCAGCTTTACCGGGACAGGGAACACTGAAGCTTTCTTT. Its protein is CASSFTGTGNTEAFF. The chain combines TRBV5-1 with TRBJ1-1, with 8 bases lining up with TRBD1. This CDR3 region has 15 residues. Per the germline V gene, CDR1 is SGHRS and CDR2 is YFSETQ. After removal of 2 bases from V and 1 base from J, the junction contained 4 bases not matched to a gene.

The gene calls are TRBV10-2 and TRBJ2-1, with D perhaps matching TRBD1 (6 bases). With 2 bases removed from V and 13 bases from J, the gap between germline ends came to 9 bases. Germline CDR1 reads WSHSY; CDR2 reads SAAADI. This CDR3 contains 11 residues. The CDR3 here is CASSEGQPQFF. CDR3 DNA sequence: TGCGCCAGCAGTGAGGGACAGCCTCAGTTCTTC.

This rearrangement joins TRBV5-5 to TRBJ2-5; D might be TRBD1 or TRBD2, each matching 5 bases. CDR3 length equals 13 residues. Germline CDR1 reads SGHKS; CDR2 reads YYEKEE (reference sequence). V lost 6 bases, J lost 5 bases, and 14 bases lay in between. CDR3 protein: CASTLQGGETQYF. CDR3 in DNA: TGTGCCAGCACCCTCCAGGGCGGGGAGACCCAGTACTTC.

V gene TRBV2 combines with J gene TRBJ1-1; 9 nucleotides line up with TRBD1. Germline V gene lookup returns CDR1 SNHLY and CDR2 FYNNEI. Trimming cost V 8 bases and J 12 bases; bases outside gene matches: 10. The CDR3 spans 12 residues. CDR3 region: CASQGTGYKTFF. Here the CDR3 DNA reads TGTGCCAGCCAGGGGACAGGGTATAAAACTTTCTTT.

To note about this clone: An end of the junction does not agree with germline; a read error may underlie this. Other DNA variants within this sample encode the same CDR3. The genes are TRBV5-1 and TRBJ1-4, with D possibly being TRBD1 (6 bases). This CDR3 is built from 15 residues. Germline loops: CDR1 SGHRS, CDR2 YFSETQ. CDR3 sequence: CASSPTDSRNEKLFF. CDR3 sequence (DNA): TGCGCTAGCAGCCCGACGGACAGCCGTAATGAAAAACTGTTTTTT.

The genes are TRBV15 and TRBJ2-5, with 7 bases that match TRBD1. The V gene end was trimmed by 3 bases and the J gene end by 4 bases; junction bases not matched to a gene: 11. The CDR3 totals 16 residues. Germline V gene lookup returns CDR1 LNHNV and CDR2 YYDKDF (reference sequence). CDR3 protein: CATSSDQQGWRETQYF. As DNA, the CDR3 is TGTGCCACCAGCAGCGATCAACAGGGGTGGCGAGAGACCCAGTACTTC.

V usage is TRBV27 and J usage is TRBJ2-7; 8 bases map to TRBD2. The germline CDR1 and CDR2 sequences are MNHEY and SMNVEV (reference sequence). CDR3 length: 12 residues. The J segment lost 5 bases and the V segment lost 4 bases, leaving 1 base of the junction unmatched. This CDR3 reads CASSSAGDEQYF. CDR3 in DNA: TGTGCCAGCAGTTCAGCGGGAGACGAGCAGTACTTC.

The chain combines TRBV6-1 with TRBJ2-3, with D perhaps matching TRBD1 (5 bases). V lost 10 bases, J lost 0 bases, and 14 bases lay in between. Germline values: CDR1 MNHNS, CDR2 SASEGT. The CDR3 spans 14 residues. The CDR3 sequence: CATRRGGSTDTQYF. The CDR3 bases are TGTGCCACCAGAAGGGGTGGTAGCACAGATACGCAGTATTTT.